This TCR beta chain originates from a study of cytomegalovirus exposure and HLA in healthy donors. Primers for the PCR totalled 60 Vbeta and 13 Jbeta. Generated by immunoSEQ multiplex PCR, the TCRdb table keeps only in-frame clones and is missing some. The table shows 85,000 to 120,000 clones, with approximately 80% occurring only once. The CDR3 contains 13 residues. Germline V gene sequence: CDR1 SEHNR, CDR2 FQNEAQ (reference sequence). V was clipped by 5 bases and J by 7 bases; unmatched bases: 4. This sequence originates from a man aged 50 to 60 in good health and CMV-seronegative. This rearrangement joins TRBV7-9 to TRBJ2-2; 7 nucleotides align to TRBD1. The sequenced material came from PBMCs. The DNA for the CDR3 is TGTGCCAGCAGCCCCCGGGACAGCGGGGAGCTGTTTTTT. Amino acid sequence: CASSPRDSGELFF. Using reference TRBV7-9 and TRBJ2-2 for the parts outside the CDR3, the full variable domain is DTGVSQNPRHKITKRGQNVTFRCDPISEHNRLYWYRQTLGQGPEFLTYFQNEAQLEKSRLLSDRFSAERPKGSFSTLEIQRTEQGDSAMYLCASSPRDSGELFFGEGSRLTVL.